The 14 T cell receptor beta chains listed next were all sequenced from one sample in a study of shared clonotypes between healthy human individuals. Sequencing was performed with immunoSEQ multiplex PCR; in TCRdb, only in-frame clones are kept and a portion is missing. The sample lists about 2,500,000 clones, more than 80% occurring once. The sample consisted of naive CD4+ T cells sorted from blood. The sample's subset: CD45RA+ positively selected. Receptors originate from a man aged 18-30 years in good health.

The J gene is TRBJ1-4, the V gene TRBV30, with unresolved D. The ends were cut back, 3 bases at V and 3 bases at J, with 8 bases in the middle. From germline, CDR1 is GTSNPN and CDR2 SVGIG (reference sequence). The CDR3 has 13 amino acids. DNA of the CDR3: TGTGCCTGGAGCGGCAGGCCTAATGAAAAACTGTTTTTT. This sequence encodes CAWSGRPNEKLFF. Full variable domain (remainder filled in from reference TRBV30 and TRBJ1-4): SQTIHQWPATLVQPVGSPLSLECTVEGTSNPNLYWYRQAAGRGLQLLFYSVGIGQISSEVPQNLSASRPQDRQFILSSKKLLLSDSGFYLCAWSGRPNEKLFFGSGTQLSVL.

The chain is built from TRBV10-2 and TRBJ1-2; D perhaps matches TRBD1 (5 bases). CDR1 and CDR2 from the germline V gene are WSHSY and SAAADI. The CDR3 spans 13 residues. The DNA for the CDR3 is TGCGCTACCGGAGAGACGGTGGGGACGGGCTACACCTTC. This gives the protein CATGETVGTGYTF.

The genes are TRBV27 and TRBJ2-7; the D gene is possibly TRBD1 (6 bases). CDR1 MNHEY and CDR2 SMNVEV come from the germline V gene (reference sequence). The germline V and J ends were trimmed by 2 bases and 3 bases, with 11 bases remaining between them. CDR3 length: 14 amino acids. This CDR3 is CASSLNRDHYEQYF. CDR3 nucleotide sequence: TGTGCCAGCAGTTTAAACAGGGATCACTACGAGCAGTACTTC.

Turning to this clone: Other DNA variants within this sample encode the same CDR3. This CDR3 reads CASSVAGAGEQYF. The CDR3 DNA is TGTGCCAGCAGCGTAGCGGGGGCCGGCGAGCAGTACTTC. This chain joins TRBV9 and TRBJ2-7; the D call may be TRBD1 or TRBD2 (6 bases each). Trimming left V 0 bases short and J 6 bases short, with 10 bases between. The CDR3 consists of 13 residues. In germline, CDR1 is SGDLS, CDR2 YYNGEE.

This chain uses TRBV7-2 with TRBJ2-7; D gene ambiguous. Germline CDR1 and CDR2: SGHTA and FQGNSA. CDR3 size: 11 residues. V was trimmed by 5 bases and J by 6 bases, leaving 8 bases between them. CDR3: CASSAGPEQYF. The CDR3 DNA sequence: TGTGCCAGCAGCGCAGGACCCGAGCAGTACTTC.

This chain joins TRBV18 and TRBJ1-3, with no clear D. V dropped 3 bases and J dropped 4 bases, with 10 bases sitting between them. The CDR3 length is 14 residues. Germline lookup yields CDR1 KGHSH and CDR2 LQKENI. In nucleotides, the CDR3 is TGTGCCAGCTCACCGAACGAGGCAGGAAACACCATATATTTT. It translates to CASSPNEAGNTIYF. Full variable domain (remainder filled in from reference TRBV18 and TRBJ1-3): NAGVMQNPRHLVRRRGQEARLRCSPMKGHSHVYWYRQLPEEGLKFMVYLQKENIIDESGMPKERFSAEFPKEGPSILRIQQVVRGDSAAYFCASSPNEAGNTIYFGEGSWLTVV.

The gene calls are TRBV11-3 and TRBJ2-3; D might be TRBD1 or TRBD2, each matching 5 bases. The V gene's germline CDR1 is SGHNT and CDR2 YENEEA. Trimming removed 1 base from V and 3 bases from J, with 11 bases in between. The CDR3 runs 15 residues. The CDR3 sequence: CASSLGGMGTDTQYF. CDR3 coding DNA: TGTGCCAGCAGCTTAGGGGGGATGGGGACAGATACGCAGTATTTT.

This chain joins TRBV13 and TRBJ2-7; 8 nucleotides align to TRBD1. Germline V gene data show CDR1 as PRHDT and CDR2 as FYEKMQ (reference sequence). Unmatched junction bases numbered 5, after V lost 5 bases and J lost 2 bases. This CDR3 region has 14 residues. The DNA for the CDR3 is TGTGCCAGCAGCCCACGACAGGGGCCCTACGAGCAGTACTTC. This sequence encodes CASSPRQGPYEQYF.

The rearrangement links TRBV7-2 to TRBJ2-5; no firm D call. Trimming cost V 5 bases and J 4 bases, with 14 bases left between them. The germline V gene encodes CDR1 SGHTA and CDR2 FQGNSA. The CDR3 is made up of 14 amino acids. The CDR3 DNA is TGTGCCAGCAGCCCCCGTCGCGAGCGAGAGACCCAGTACTTC. Protein sequence: CASSPRRERETQYF.

On this clone itself: Other DNA sequences in the same sample also yield this CDR3. The rearrangement links TRBV5-1 to TRBJ1-2; D unclear. Trimming stripped 0 bases from V and 2 bases from J, with 5 bases between. CDR1 and CDR2 (germline): SGHRS, YFSETQ. This CDR3 is built from 13 residues. CDR3 sequence reads: CASSLDVNYGYTF. The CDR3 DNA sequence: TGCGCCAGCAGCTTGGACGTAAACTATGGCTACACCTTC.

Regarding this clone: The identical CDR3 is also encoded by other nucleotide sequences in the sample. The rearrangement uses TRBV18 and TRBJ2-2; TRBD1 matches at 7 bases. The junction had 3 bases not matched to a gene; V was cut back by 1 base and J by 4 bases. The CDR3 length is 15 residues. Germline CDR1 reads KGHSH; CDR2 reads LQKENI. CDR3: CASSPRQGGTGELFF. CDR3 coding DNA: TGTGCCAGCTCACCACGACAGGGTGGCACCGGGGAGCTGTTTTTT.

This clone was detected only a few times. The V gene is TRBV19, the J gene TRBJ2-7, with D possibly being TRBD1 or TRBD2 (5 bases each). In germline, CDR1 is LNHDA, CDR2 SQIVND (reference sequence). This CDR3 is built from 13 residues. Trimming removed 5 bases from V and 8 bases from J, with 16 bases in between. This CDR3 reads CASSVGPEFQQYF. The CDR3 nucleotides are TGTGCCAGTAGTGTGGGACCGGAGTTCCAGCAGTACTTC.

CDR3 amino acids: CAISDGGLTYEQYF. In DNA form, the CDR3 reads TGTGCCATCAGTGATGGGGGGCTAACCTACGAGCAGTACTTC. The chain is built from TRBV10-3 and TRBJ2-7; D is possibly TRBD1 or TRBD2 (6 bases each). The CDR3 sequence is 14 residues long. CDR1 and CDR2 from the germline V gene are ENHRY and SYGVKD. The V gene lost 3 bases and the J gene lost 2 bases, with 11 bases spanning the gap.

The chain uses TRBV2 and TRBJ1-6, with 7 nucleotides matching TRBD1. Germline values: CDR1 SNHLY, CDR2 FYNNEI. CDR3 length: 14 residues. V lost 5 bases to trimming and J lost 6 bases; unmatched junction nucleotides: 4. The CDR3 nucleotides are TGTGCCAGCAGTCCCGGGACAGTTAATTCACCCCTCCACTTT. It is translated as CASSPGTVNSPLHF.